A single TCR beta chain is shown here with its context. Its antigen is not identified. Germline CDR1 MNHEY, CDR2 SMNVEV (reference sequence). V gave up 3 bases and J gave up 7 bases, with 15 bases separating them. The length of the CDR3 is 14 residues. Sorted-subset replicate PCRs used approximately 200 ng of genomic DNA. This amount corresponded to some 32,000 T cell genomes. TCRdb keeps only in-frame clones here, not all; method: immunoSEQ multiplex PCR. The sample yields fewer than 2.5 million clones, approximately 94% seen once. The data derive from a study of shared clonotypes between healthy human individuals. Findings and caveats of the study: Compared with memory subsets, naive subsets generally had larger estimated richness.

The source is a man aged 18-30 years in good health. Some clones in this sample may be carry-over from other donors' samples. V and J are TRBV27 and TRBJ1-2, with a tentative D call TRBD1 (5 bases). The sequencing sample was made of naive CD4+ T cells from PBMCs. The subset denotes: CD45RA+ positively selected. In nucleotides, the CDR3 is TGTGCCAGCAGTTTTTCCCCCGGTCAGGGTGGCTACACCTTC. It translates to CASSFSPGQGGYTF.